What follows are 13 T cell receptor beta chains derived from one specimen sequenced in a study of identical twins. Each CDR3 protein gets one entry after TCRdb re-called the 5' RACE reads with MiXCR. The sample records roughly 700,000 distinct CDR3 sequences, under 9% being singletons. These data were likewise used in another study, on yellow fever vaccine responses in identical twins.

The sequenced sample consisted of PBMCs. Source of these receptors: a woman aged 18-29 years in good health.

In its sample, this clonotype was seen many times. The chain combines TRBV29-1 with TRBJ1-1; 9 nucleotides line up with TRBD1. The germline V gene has CDR1 SQVTM and CDR2 ANQGSEA. This CDR3 has 13 amino acids. V was pared by 6 bases and J by 10 bases, with 12 bases of the junction left unmatched. CDR3 residues: CSVLDGTGRSAFF. CDR3 nucleotides: TGCAGCGTCCTTGATGGGACAGGGAGATCAGCTTTCTTT.

Only a few counts were recorded for this clonotype. This chain links TRBV5-6 with TRBJ1-5; tentatively, D is TRBD1 (6 bases). The CDR3 is 15 amino acids. CDR1 SGHDT and CDR2 YYEEEE come from the germline V gene. Trimming took 4 bases from V and 5 from J, leaving 16 bases between them. The DNA for the CDR3 is TGTGCCAGCAGCCGTAGACAGGTAGCCCATCAGCCCCAGCATTTT. It specifies CASSRRQVAHQPQHF.

This clonotype occurred a few times. The rearrangement joins TRBV4-1 to TRBJ2-3; D tentatively reads TRBD1 or TRBD2 (6 bases each). V was pared by 2 bases and J by 5 bases, with 17 bases between. Looked up from germline, CDR1 is MGHRA and CDR2 is YSYEKL. This CDR3 has 16 residues. Here the CDR3 reads CASSQRRGAGVDTQYF. The DNA for the CDR3 is TGCGCCAGCAGCCAAAGGAGGGGGGCAGGTGTAGATACGCAGTATTTT.

The chain combines TRBV27 with TRBJ2-1, with D perhaps TRBD1 (5 bases). V gave up 0 bases and J gave up 10 bases, with 10 bases separating them. Germline CDR1 MNHEY, CDR2 SMNVEV (reference sequence). The CDR3 totals 13 residues. CDR3: CASSLSGPIEQFF. CDR3 in DNA: TGTGCCAGCAGTTTATCGGGGCCTATCGAGCAGTTCTTC.

This clonotype was counted many times. The V and J genes are TRBV15 and TRBJ2-5; D might be TRBD1 or TRBD2, each matching 7 bases. The CDR3 has 14 residues. V was clipped by 5 bases and J by 5 bases, with 15 bases between them. The V gene's germline CDR1 is LNHNV and CDR2 YYDKDF (reference sequence). This CDR3 is CATSLDRRGETQYF. In DNA, the CDR3 is TGTGCCACCAGCCTGGACAGGCGGGGGGAGACCCAGTACTTC.

At least ten counts were recorded for this clonotype. The chain employs TRBV9 and TRBJ1-1; D gene uncertain. CDR1 SGDLS and CDR2 YYNGEE come from the germline V gene. Trimming pared 0 bases from V and 1 base from J, leaving 4 bases between. This CDR3 comprises 13 residues. This chain's CDR3 is CASSVAGNTEAFF. DNA of the CDR3: TGTGCCAGCAGCGTAGCTGGGAACACTGAAGCTTTCTTT.

The J gene is TRBJ2-7, the V gene TRBV11-2, with unresolved D. Trimming removed 4 bases from V and 6 bases from J, with 16 bases in between. Germline V lookup: CDR1 SGHAT, CDR2 FQNNGV. The length of the CDR3 is 14 residues. In DNA form, the CDR3 reads TGTGCCAGCAGCTGGTCCGACGGAGCCCTCGAGCAGTACTTC. It translates to CASSWSDGALEQYF.

The rearrangement uses TRBV12-5 and TRBJ2-3; D tentatively fits TRBD1 or TRBD2 (5 bases each). The germline V and J ends were trimmed by 6 bases and 4 bases, with 17 bases remaining between them. Germline V gene lookup returns CDR1 LGHNT and CDR2 FRNRAP. This CDR3 has 15 residues. This chain's CDR3 is CASGRGTSLADTQYF. CDR3 DNA: TGTGCTAGTGGCCGGGGCACATCCTTAGCAGATACGCAGTATTTT.

This clonotype turned up a few times. This chain connects TRBV10-2 to TRBJ2-3; TRBD1 aligns across 7 bases. Losses at the gene ends were 0 bases for V and 6 bases for J; bases not matched to a gene: 3. This CDR3 has 14 amino acids. CDR1 is WSHSY and CDR2 is SAAADI in the germline V gene. This CDR3 is CASSESGQLDTQYF. The CDR3 coding sequence is TGCGCCAGCAGTGAGTCGGGACAGCTCGATACGCAGTATTTT.

The V and J genes are TRBV4-3 and TRBJ1-3, with D perhaps matching TRBD1 (5 bases). This CDR3 spans 20 amino acids. Germline V gene sequence: CDR1 LGHNA, CDR2 YSLEER. V was pared by 4 bases and J by 0 bases, with 25 bases between. The CDR3 here is CASSPFPVAWGSSSGNTIYF. The CDR3 bases are TGCGCCAGCAGCCCATTCCCCGTCGCGTGGGGGTCGAGCTCTGGAAACACCATATATTTT.

J is TRBJ2-1 and V is TRBV6-2 or TRBV6-3; 12 positions match TRBD2. Germline V gene lookup returns CDR1 MNHEY and CDR2 SVGEGT. This CDR3 comprises 15 residues. After removal of 4 bases from V and 7 bases from J, the junction contained 5 bases not matched to a gene. The CDR3 here is CASSSPLAGGNEQFF. The CDR3 DNA reads as TGTGCCAGCAGTTCCCCACTAGCGGGAGGAAATGAGCAGTTCTTC.

V gene TRBV6-2 or TRBV6-3 combines with J gene TRBJ2-3; TRBD2 aligns across 8 bases. Trimming at V came to 0 bases and at J to 4 bases, leaving 12 bases not matched to a gene. Per germline, CDR1 MNHEY and CDR2 SVGEGT. This CDR3 is 18 amino acids long. The CDR3 protein is CASSYSMTREGPPDTQYF. Here the CDR3 DNA reads TGTGCCAGCAGTTACTCGATGACCCGGGAGGGCCCCCCAGATACGCAGTATTTT.

In its sample, this clonotype was seen many times. The chain combines TRBV20-1 with TRBJ2-1; maybe TRBD1 (6 bases). V lost 3 bases and J lost 0, with 12 bases in between. Germline V gene sequence: CDR1 DFQATT, CDR2 SNEGSKA (reference sequence). The CDR3 totals 15 residues. DNA for the CDR3: TGCAGTGCTAGTTCAGGGGCCCACTCCTACAATGAGCAGTTCTTC. It is translated as CSASSGAHSYNEQFF.